This T cell receptor beta chain was captured by sequencing in a study of T cell changes during pregnancy in multiple sclerosis. Germline V gene lookup returns CDR1 SNHLY and CDR2 FYNNEI. This CDR3 is built from 15 residues. V lost 7 bases to trimming and J lost 0 bases; unmatched junction nucleotides: 6. Some clones are missing from TCRdb's copy, which holds only in-frame ones; the method was immunoSEQ multiplex PCR. The repertoire holds over 50,000 clones, with roughly 89% as singletons. The sequences come from peripheral blood, collected in the third trimester of pregnancy. The V call is TRBV2, the J call TRBJ2-1, with 7 bases fitting TRBD2. This sequence was found in a female donor in good health, enrolled as a control in a pregnancy study. The CDR3 DNA follows: TGTGCCAGCAACGAGCGGGGAGCCTCCTACAATGAGCAGTTCTTC. Protein product: CASNERGASYNEQFF.